The sequence of this T cell receptor beta chain was determined in a study of a mutant IDH1 vaccine in newly diagnosed glioma. Germline-derived CDR1 and CDR2 are LNHDA and SQIVND (reference sequence). The CDR3 loop spans 15 amino acids. Trimming removed 7 bases from V and 2 bases from J, with 18 bases in between. As to this clone: Its cognate antigen is unknown.

The data were produced by immunoSEQ multiplex PCR, yet TCRdb's version contains in-frame clones alone and is incomplete. Of fewer than 75,000 clones listed, about four fifths are singletons. As to time point: week 11, during vaccination. Vaccination comprised doses that each held 300 ug of mutant IDH1 20-mer peptide, plus topical imiquimod. Study-wide results and caveats: Variations in leading peripheral T cell clonotypes appeared to have no connection with pseudoprogression.

The source is a woman aged 45-65 years with glioma. The chain couples TRBV19 to TRBJ2-7; D assignment may be TRBD1 or TRBD2 (5 bases each). The sample in question was PBMCs, obtained from a glioma patient whose treatment included an IDH1 peptide vaccine. CDR3 nucleotides: TGTGCCAGTACCCCGCGAATGAGGGGAACCTACGAGCAGTACTTC. Its protein product is CASTPRMRGTYEQYF.